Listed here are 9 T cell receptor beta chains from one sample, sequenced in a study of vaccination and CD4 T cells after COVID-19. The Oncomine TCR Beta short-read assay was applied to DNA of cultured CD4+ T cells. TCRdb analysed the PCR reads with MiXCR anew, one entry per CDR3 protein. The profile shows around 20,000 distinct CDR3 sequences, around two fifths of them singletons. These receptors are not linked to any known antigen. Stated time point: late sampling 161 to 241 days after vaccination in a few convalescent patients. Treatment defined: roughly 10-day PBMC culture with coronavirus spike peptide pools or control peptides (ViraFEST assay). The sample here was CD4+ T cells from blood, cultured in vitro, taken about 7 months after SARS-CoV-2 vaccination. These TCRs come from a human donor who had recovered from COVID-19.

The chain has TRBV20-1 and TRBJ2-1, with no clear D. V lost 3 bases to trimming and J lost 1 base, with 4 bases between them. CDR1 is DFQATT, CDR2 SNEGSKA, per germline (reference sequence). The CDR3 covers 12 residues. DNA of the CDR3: TGCAGTGCTAGTGGTTCCTACAATGAGCAGTTCTTC. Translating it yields CSASGSYNEQFF.

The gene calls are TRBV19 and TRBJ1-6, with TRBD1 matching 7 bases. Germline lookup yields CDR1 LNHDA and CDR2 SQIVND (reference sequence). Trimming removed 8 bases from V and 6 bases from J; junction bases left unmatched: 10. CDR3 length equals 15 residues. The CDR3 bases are TGTGCCAGTGCAGACAGGGCTCGTGTTAATTCACCCCTCCACTTT. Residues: CASADRARVNSPLHF.

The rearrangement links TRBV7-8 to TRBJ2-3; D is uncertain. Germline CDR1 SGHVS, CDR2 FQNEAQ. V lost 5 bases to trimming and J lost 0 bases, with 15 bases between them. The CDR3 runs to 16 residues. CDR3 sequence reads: CASSPMTLTSTDTQYF. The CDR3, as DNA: TGTGCCAGCAGCCCGATGACGCTGACTAGCACAGATACGCAGTATTTT.

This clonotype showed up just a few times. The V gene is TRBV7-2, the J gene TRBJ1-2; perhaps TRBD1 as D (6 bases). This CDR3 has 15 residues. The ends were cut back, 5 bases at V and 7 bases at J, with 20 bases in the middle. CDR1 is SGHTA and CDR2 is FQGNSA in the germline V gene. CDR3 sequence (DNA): TGTGCCAGCAGCCACCGGTGGGGGGGCGCCGGTGGCTACACCTTC. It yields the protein CASSHRWGGAGGYTF. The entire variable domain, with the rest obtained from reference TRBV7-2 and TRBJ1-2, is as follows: GAGVSQSPSNKVTEKGKDVELRCDPISGHTALYWYRQSLGQGLEFLIYFQGNSAPDKSGLPSDRFSAERTGGSVSTLTIQRTQQEDSAVYLCASSHRWGGAGGYTFGSGTRLTVV.

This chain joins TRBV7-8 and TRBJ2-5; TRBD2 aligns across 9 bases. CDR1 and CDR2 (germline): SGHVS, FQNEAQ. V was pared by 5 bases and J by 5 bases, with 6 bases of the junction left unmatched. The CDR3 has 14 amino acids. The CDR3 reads CASSASGARETQYF. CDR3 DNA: TGTGCCAGCAGCGCTAGCGGGGCGAGGGAGACCCAGTACTTC.

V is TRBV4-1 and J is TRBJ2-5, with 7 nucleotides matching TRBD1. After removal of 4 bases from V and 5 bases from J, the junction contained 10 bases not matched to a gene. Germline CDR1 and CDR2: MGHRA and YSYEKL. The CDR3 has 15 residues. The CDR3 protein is CASSRQTQGSETQYF. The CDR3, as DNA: TGCGCCAGCAGCCGCCAAACACAGGGGAGCGAGACCCAGTACTTC.

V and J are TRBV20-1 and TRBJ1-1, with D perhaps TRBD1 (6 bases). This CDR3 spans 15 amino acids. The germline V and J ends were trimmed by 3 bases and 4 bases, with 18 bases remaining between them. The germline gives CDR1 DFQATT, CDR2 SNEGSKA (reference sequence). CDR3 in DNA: TGCAGTGCTAGGACCCCGCAGGGGTTGGGCACTGAAGCTTTCTTT. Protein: CSARTPQGLGTEAFF.

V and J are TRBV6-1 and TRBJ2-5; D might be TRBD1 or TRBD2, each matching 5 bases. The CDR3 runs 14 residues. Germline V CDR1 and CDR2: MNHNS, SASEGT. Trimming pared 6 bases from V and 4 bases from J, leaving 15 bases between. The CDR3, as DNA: TGTGCCAGCAGGAGGGTGGGGCAGGGAGAGACCCAGTACTTC. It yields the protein CASRRVGQGETQYF.

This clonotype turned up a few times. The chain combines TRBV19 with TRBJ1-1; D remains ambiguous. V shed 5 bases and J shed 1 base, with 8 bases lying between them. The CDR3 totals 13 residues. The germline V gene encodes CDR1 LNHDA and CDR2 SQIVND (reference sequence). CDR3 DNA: TGTGCCAGTAGTGCTCAAAGGAACACTGAAGCTTTCTTT. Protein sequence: CASSAQRNTEAFF.